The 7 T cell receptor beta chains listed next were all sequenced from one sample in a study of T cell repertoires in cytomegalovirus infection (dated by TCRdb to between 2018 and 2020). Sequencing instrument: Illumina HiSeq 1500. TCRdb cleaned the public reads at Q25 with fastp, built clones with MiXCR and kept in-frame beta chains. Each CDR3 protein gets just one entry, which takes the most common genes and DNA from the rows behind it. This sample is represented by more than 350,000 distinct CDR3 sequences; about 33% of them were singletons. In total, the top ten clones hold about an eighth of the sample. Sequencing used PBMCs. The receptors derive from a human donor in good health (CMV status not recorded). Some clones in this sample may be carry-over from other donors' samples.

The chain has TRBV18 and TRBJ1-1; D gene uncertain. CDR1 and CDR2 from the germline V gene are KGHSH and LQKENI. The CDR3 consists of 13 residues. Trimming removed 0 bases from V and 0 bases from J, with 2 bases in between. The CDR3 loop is CASSPPVNTEAFF. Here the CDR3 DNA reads TGTGCCAGCTCACCACCGGTGAACACTGAAGCTTTCTTT.

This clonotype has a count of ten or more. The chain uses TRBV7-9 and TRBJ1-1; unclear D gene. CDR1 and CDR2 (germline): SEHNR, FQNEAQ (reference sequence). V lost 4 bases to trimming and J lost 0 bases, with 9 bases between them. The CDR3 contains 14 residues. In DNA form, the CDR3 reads TGTGCCAGCAGCTCCGTCGGGTTGAACACTGAAGCTTTCTTT. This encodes CASSSVGLNTEAFF. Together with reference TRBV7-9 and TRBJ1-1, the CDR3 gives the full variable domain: DTGVSQNPRHKITKRGQNVTFRCDPISEHNRLYWYRQTLGQGPEFLTYFQNEAQLEKSRLLSDRFSAERPKGSFSTLEIQRTEQGDSAMYLCASSSVGLNTEAFFGQGTRLTVV.

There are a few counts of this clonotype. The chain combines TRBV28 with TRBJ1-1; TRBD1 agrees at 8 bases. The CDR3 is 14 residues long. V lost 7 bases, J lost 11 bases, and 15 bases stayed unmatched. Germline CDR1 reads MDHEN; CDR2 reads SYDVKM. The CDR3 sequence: CASTLTGGQKWAFF. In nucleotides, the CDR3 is TGTGCCAGCACCTTAACAGGGGGACAAAAGTGGGCTTTCTTT.

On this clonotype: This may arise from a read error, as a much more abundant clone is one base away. Written as DNA, the CDR3 is TGTGCCAGCAGCTTAGGTCGGACTAGAGCCGGGGAGATGTTTTTT. This gives the protein CASSLGRTRAGEMFF. The genes are TRBV7-2 and TRBJ2-2; TRBD2 agrees at 7 bases. The germline V gene has CDR1 SGHTA and CDR2 FQGNSA. The CDR3 loop spans 15 amino acids.

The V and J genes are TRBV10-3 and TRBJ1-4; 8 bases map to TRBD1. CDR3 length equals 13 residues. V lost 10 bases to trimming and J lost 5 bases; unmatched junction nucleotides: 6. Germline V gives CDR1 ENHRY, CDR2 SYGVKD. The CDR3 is CATGTGGNEKLFF. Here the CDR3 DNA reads TGTGCCACCGGGACAGGAGGGAATGAAAAACTGTTTTTT.

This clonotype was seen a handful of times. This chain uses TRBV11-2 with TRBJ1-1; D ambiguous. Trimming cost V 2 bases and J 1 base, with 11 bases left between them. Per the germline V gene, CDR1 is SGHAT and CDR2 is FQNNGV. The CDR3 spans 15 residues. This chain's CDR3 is CASSLPPTANTEAFF. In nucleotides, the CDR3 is TGTGCCAGCAGCTTACCTCCGACGGCGAACACTGAAGCTTTCTTT.

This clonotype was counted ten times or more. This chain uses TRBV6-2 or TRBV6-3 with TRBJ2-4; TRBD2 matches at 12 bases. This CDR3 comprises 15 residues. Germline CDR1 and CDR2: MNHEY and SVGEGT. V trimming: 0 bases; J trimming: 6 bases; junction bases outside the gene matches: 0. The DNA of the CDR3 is TGTGCCAGCAGTTACTCGACTAGCGGGGGAAACATTCAGTACTTC. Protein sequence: CASSYSTSGGNIQYF.